Presented here are 29 T cell receptor beta chains from one specimen sequenced in a study of T cell responses to AZD1222 COVID-19 vaccine. Profiled with immunoSEQ multiplex PCR; TCRdb holds only in-frame clones, not every one. The sample records roughly 200,000 clones, 90% to 95% being singletons. The sample here was peripheral blood, taken 28 days after the second AZD1222 dose. These receptors originate from an adult who received the AZD1222 COVID-19 vaccine.

In its sample, this clone was seen once. CDR3: CASSWDRAYNEQFF. Written as DNA, the CDR3 is TGTGCCAGCAGCTGGGACAGAGCCTACAATGAGCAGTTCTTC. The gene calls are TRBV27 and TRBJ2-1, with 7 bases fitting TRBD1. From germline, CDR1 is MNHEY and CDR2 SMNVEV (reference sequence). This CDR3 region has 14 residues. The junction had 4 bases not matched to a gene; V was cut back by 6 bases and J by 2 bases.

The chain couples TRBV7-9 to TRBJ1-1; 8 bases line up with TRBD1. The J segment lost 12 bases and the V segment lost 7 bases, leaving 7 bases of the junction unmatched. This CDR3 spans 11 amino acids. Germline V gives CDR1 SEHNR, CDR2 FQNEAQ (reference sequence). The chain's CDR3 is CASTGTGSSFF. The DNA of the CDR3 is TGTGCCAGCACCGGGACAGGTTCGTCTTTCTTT.

The rearrangement links TRBV10-3 to TRBJ2-2, with a weak D call TRBD1 (5 bases). CDR1 ENHRY and CDR2 SYGVKD come from the germline V gene. Trimming removed 5 bases at V and 2 bases at J, with 12 bases between. CDR3 length: 15 residues. The CDR3 DNA reads as TGTGCCATCAGTAGCGCGACAGCTAACACCGGGGAGCTGTTTTTT. Translated: CAISSATANTGELFF.

The chain combines TRBV5-8 with TRBJ1-3; D gene uncertain. From germline, CDR1 is SGHTS and CDR2 YDEGEE. This CDR3 comprises 12 residues. CDR3 in amino acids: CEGPCSGNTIYF. CDR3 DNA sequence: TGTGAAGGCCCCTGCTCTGGAAACACCATATATTTT.

This clone was observed once. For the CDR3, the DNA is TGTGCCAGTACCCCGAGGGGGGGCTCGTCCTACGAGCAGTACTTC. Its protein product is CASTPRGGSSYEQYF. The chain couples TRBV19 to TRBJ2-7; D might be TRBD2 (7 bases). Trimming took 7 bases from V and 1 from J, leaving 17 bases between them. There are 15 residues in the CDR3. Germline CDR1 reads LNHDA; CDR2 reads SQIVND (reference sequence).

This chain connects TRBV7-8 to TRBJ2-7; either TRBD1 or TRBD2 may supply D (5 bases each). The V end was cut by 0 bases, the J end by 7 bases, with 10 bases between. CDR1 is SGHVS, CDR2 FQNEAQ, per germline. The CDR3 is 13 amino acids. In nucleotides, the CDR3 is TGTGCCAGCAGCTTAGCCGGGGACCCTGAGCAGTACTTC. It translates to CASSLAGDPEQYF.

The chain uses TRBV6-2 or TRBV6-3 and TRBJ1-5, with a possible D match to TRBD1 (5 bases). CDR1 is MNHEY and CDR2 is SVGEGT in the germline V gene. CDR3 size: 12 residues. V shed 1 base and J shed 7 bases, with 5 bases lying between them. The CDR3 DNA follows: TGTGCCAGCAGTTACTGGGGGCAGCCCCAGCATTTT. Its protein is CASSYWGQPQHF.

The rearrangement uses TRBV15 and TRBJ1-4; no reliable D call. Germline loops: CDR1 LNHNV, CDR2 YYDKDF (reference sequence). V was clipped by 0 bases and J by 5 bases, with 19 bases between them. The CDR3 covers 18 residues. This CDR3 is CATSRDWVVGKTNEKLFF. The CDR3 region has the DNA TGTGCCACCAGCAGAGATTGGGTCGTTGGGAAGACAAATGAAAAACTGTTTTTT.

CDR3 nucleotides: TGTGCCAGCAGCCCGCGGGCCAACACCGGGGAGCTGTTTTTT. Protein sequence: CASSPRANTGELFF. The chain is built from TRBV25-1 and TRBJ2-2; a possible D gene is TRBD2 (5 bases). V was shortened by 6 bases and J by 2 bases, with 10 bases between the two germline ends. CDR1 and CDR2 (germline): MGHDK, SYGVNS. The CDR3 is 14 amino acids.

This chain uses TRBV5-1 with TRBJ2-6; D unclear. The germline CDR1 and CDR2 sequences are SGHRS and YFSETQ. Deletions cut 1 base from V and 0 bases from J, with 5 bases between. This CDR3 region has 15 residues. This chain's CDR3 is CASSLSNSGANVLTF. CDR3 coding DNA: TGCGCCAGCAGCTTGAGCAACTCTGGGGCCAACGTCCTGACTTTC.

The chain has TRBV12-3 or TRBV12-4 and TRBJ2-1, with unresolved D. The CDR3 totals 12 residues. With 0 bases removed from V and 10 bases from J, the gap between germline ends came to 7 bases. The DNA for the CDR3 is TGTGCCAGCAGTTTAGCGCGACCCGAGCAGTTCTTC. Its translation: CASSLARPEQFF.

The chain links TRBV19 to TRBJ2-7; D unresolved. V was clipped by 2 bases and J by 0 bases, with 5 bases between them. Germline-derived CDR1 and CDR2 are LNHDA and SQIVND (reference sequence). This CDR3 has 13 residues. DNA of the CDR3: TGTGCCAGTAGTATAAAAGTCTCCTACGAGCAGTACTTC. Protein product: CASSIKVSYEQYF.

This chain connects TRBV9 to TRBJ1-2, with TRBD1 identical over 9 bases. Per the germline V gene, CDR1 is SGDLS and CDR2 is YYNGEE. Losses at the gene ends were 2 bases for V and 2 bases for J; bases not matched to a gene: 7. The CDR3 spans 16 residues. The CDR3 nucleotides are TGTGCCAGCAGCGTCTCCCGACAGGGGGGAAACTATGGCTACACCTTC. Translated: CASSVSRQGGNYGYTF. The full variable domain, with the rest looked up from reference TRBV9 and TRBJ1-2, is DSGVTQTPKHLITATGQRVTLRCSPRSGDLSVYWYQQSLDQGLQFLIQYYNGEERAKGNILERFSAQQFPDLHSELNLSSLELGDSALYFCASSVSRQGGNYGYTFGSGTRLTVV.

As to this clone: Germline is not matched at one junction end, which may reflect a read error. This chain uses TRBV4-1 with TRBJ1-2; 8 nucleotides align to TRBD1. The CDR3 spans 13 residues. Germline values: CDR1 MGHRA, CDR2 YSYEKL. CDR3 amino acids: CASNQQGEPGYTF. The CDR3 DNA reads TGCGCCAGCAACCAACAGGGGGAGCCTGGCTACACCTTC.

The chain carries TRBV3-1 (or the pseudogene TRBV3-2) and TRBJ2-2, with D possibly TRBD2 on 6 matching bases. The V end lost 2 bases, the J end lost 3 bases, and 13 bases lay between the germline ends. Germline-derived CDR1 and CDR2 are LGHDT and YNNKEL (reference sequence). The CDR3 has 16 residues. CDR3 in DNA: TGTGCCAGCAGCCAACTCTCTAGCGTGTACACCGGGGAGCTGTTTTTT. This codes for CASSQLSSVYTGELFF.

This clone was detected only once. CDR3 sequence (DNA): TGTGCTAGTGGATCTGGGACAGGGGCAACTAGCGGGGCAGGAAATGAGCAGTTCTTC. Protein: CASGSGTGATSGAGNEQFF. The chain is built from TRBV12-5 and TRBJ2-1, with D perhaps given as TRBD1 or TRBD2 (10 bases each). The ends were cut back, 6 bases at V and 7 bases at J, with 31 bases in the middle. Germline assignment: CDR1 LGHNT and CDR2 FRNRAP. This CDR3 spans 19 amino acids.

The chain is built from TRBV19 and TRBJ1-2; 7 nucleotides match TRBD1. V trimming: 5 bases; J trimming: 5 bases; junction bases outside the gene matches: 8. This CDR3 is 14 amino acids long. CDR1 is LNHDA and CDR2 is SQIVND in the germline V gene (reference sequence). CDR3 DNA: TGTGCCAGTAGTTTACCGGGACAGCTTTATGGCTACACCTTC. Encoded protein: CASSLPGQLYGYTF.

This clone was counted between two and nine times. The chain recombines TRBV28 with TRBJ1-1; TRBD1 might be the D (5 bases). This CDR3 contains 14 residues. The V gene lost 5 bases and the J gene lost 6 bases, with 16 bases spanning the gap. Germline V gene lookup returns CDR1 MDHEN and CDR2 SYDVKM. For the CDR3, the DNA is TGTGCCAGCAGTGGGGGGGGTGCGGTCGCTGAAGCTTTCTTT. Translating gives CASSGGGAVAEAFF.

The chain uses TRBV12-3 or TRBV12-4 and TRBJ2-5; no definite D call. The CDR3 is made up of 12 amino acids. Trimming pared 6 bases from V and 4 bases from J, leaving 9 bases between. CDR3 nucleotides: TGTGCCAGCAGCACCTCCGGAGAGACCCAGTACTTC. Residues: CASSTSGETQYF.

V gene TRBV2 combines with J gene TRBJ1-5, with D uncertain. Trimming removed 4 bases from V and 0 bases from J, with 10 bases in between. The germline V gene encodes CDR1 SNHLY and CDR2 FYNNEI. The CDR3 loop spans 15 amino acids. The CDR3 loop reads CASSGGRHSNQPQHF. The CDR3 DNA reads as TGTGCCAGCAGTGGGGGTAGGCATAGCAATCAGCCCCAGCATTTT.

V and J are TRBV28 and TRBJ1-2; 10 bases map to TRBD1. The CDR3 loop spans 14 amino acids. CDR1 and CDR2 from the germline V gene are MDHEN and SYDVKM. V lost 6 bases and J lost 4; bases outside the gene matches: 5. CDR3 nucleotide sequence: TGTGCCAGCAGGGAGACAGGGGGCGGCTATGGCTACACCTTC. Translating it yields CASRETGGGYGYTF.

V usage is TRBV4-2 and J usage is TRBJ1-1; D call uncertain. V was pared by 0 bases and J by 1 base, with 6 bases between. Germline loops: CDR1 LGHNA, CDR2 YNFKEQ. This CDR3 contains 14 residues. CDR3 bases: TGTGCCAGCAGCCAAGATCGGACGAACACTGAAGCTTTCTTT. Amino acids: CASSQDRTNTEAFF.

This clone came up once. This chain joins TRBV13 and TRBJ1-1; tentatively, D is TRBD1 (5 bases). Trimming shortened V by 0 bases and J by 0 bases, and 5 bases separated the two germline ends. The germline gives CDR1 PRHDT, CDR2 FYEKMQ (reference sequence). CDR3 length equals 14 residues. The DNA for the CDR3 is TGTGCCAGCAGCTTAGGAGGGGTGAACACTGAAGCTTTCTTT. Amino acid sequence: CASSLGGVNTEAFF.

The chain employs TRBV4-1 and TRBJ1-2; D not certain. CDR1 is MGHRA, CDR2 YSYEKL, per germline. The length of the CDR3 is 15 residues. V shed 0 bases and J shed 4 bases, with 12 bases lying between them. The CDR3 region is CASSQDWSQVYGYTF. The CDR3 coding sequence is TGCGCCAGCAGCCAAGATTGGTCACAAGTCTATGGCTACACCTTC.

V and J are TRBV6-5 and TRBJ1-2, with D possibly TRBD1 on 6 matching bases. Trimming removed 5 bases from V and 7 bases from J, with 11 bases in between. The germline V gene encodes CDR1 MNHEY and CDR2 SVGAGI. This CDR3 has 12 amino acids. CDR3 in amino acids: CASSPQGSGYTF. The CDR3 DNA reads as TGTGCCAGCAGTCCACAGGGTAGTGGCTACACCTTC.

The genes are TRBV11-2 and TRBJ2-7, with 10 positions matching TRBD2. CDR1 is SGHAT and CDR2 is FQNNGV in the germline V gene. The CDR3 spans 17 residues. V trimming: 8 bases; J trimming: 3 bases; junction bases outside the gene matches: 16. The CDR3: CASFRDPRTSGFYEQYF. CDR3 nucleotide sequence: TGTGCCAGCTTCCGGGACCCCCGGACTAGCGGATTCTACGAGCAGTACTTC.

In nucleotides, the CDR3 is TGTGCCAGCAGCTCGGACGGCTACGAGCAGTACTTC. Its translation is CASSSDGYEQYF. This rearrangement joins TRBV7-9 to TRBJ2-7; D remains unclear. CDR1 and CDR2 (germline): SEHNR, FQNEAQ (reference sequence). V lost 4 bases and J lost 3, with 7 bases in between. This CDR3 is built from 12 residues.

The V and J genes are TRBV4-3 and TRBJ2-3; D might be TRBD2 (5 bases). In germline, CDR1 is LGHNA, CDR2 YSLEER. CDR3 length equals 14 residues. V lost 3 bases and J 5 bases, leaving 12 bases between the germline ends. The CDR3 here is CASSQGPGVDTQYF. The CDR3 nucleotides read TGCGCCAGCAGCCAGGGCCCCGGGGTAGATACGCAGTATTTT.

The chain is built from TRBV11-2 and TRBJ2-2; D is possibly TRBD2 (5 bases). Trimming took off 7 bases at V and 6 bases at J, with 18 bases between the two ends. The CDR3 runs to 15 residues. CDR1 is SGHAT and CDR2 is FQNNGV in the germline V gene. The CDR3 protein is CASTPLTGNAGELFF. In DNA form, the CDR3 reads TGTGCCAGCACCCCACTGACGGGGAATGCCGGGGAGCTGTTTTTT.